What follows are 9 T cell receptor beta chains derived from one specimen sequenced in a study of T cell changes during pregnancy in multiple sclerosis. TCRdb keeps only in-frame clones here, not all; method: immunoSEQ multiplex PCR. The table shows 25,000 to 30,000 clones, with around nine tenths occurring only once. The specimen was CD4+ T cells from peripheral blood mononuclear cells, collected in the first trimester of pregnancy. These receptors came from a female donor in good health, enrolled as a control in a pregnancy study.

This clone occurred a few times. The CDR3 DNA sequence: TGTGCCAGCAGCTTTGGGGGCGTGAACACTGAAGCTTTCTTT. It codes for CASSFGGVNTEAFF. This chain connects TRBV5-4 to TRBJ1-1; TRBD1 is a possible D gene (6 bases). The CDR3 sequence is 14 residues long. Trimming removed 2 bases from V and 0 bases from J, with 8 bases in between. Germline V gene sequence: CDR1 SGHNT, CDR2 YYREEE (reference sequence).

The rearrangement uses TRBV15 and TRBJ2-7, with 8 bases fitting TRBD2. The CDR3 spans 16 residues. V lost 4 bases and J lost 3; bases outside the gene matches: 11. The V gene's germline CDR1 is LNHNV and CDR2 YYDKDF (reference sequence). The DNA of the CDR3 is TGTGCCACCAGCAACGGAGTAGCGGGAAAGTACTACGAGCAGTACTTC. Its protein is CATSNGVAGKYYEQYF.

V is TRBV2 and J is TRBJ2-3; 9 nucleotides align to TRBD2. The germline V gene encodes CDR1 SNHLY and CDR2 FYNNEI. J was trimmed by 4 bases and V by 0 bases; bases with no gene match: 17. The CDR3 runs 20 residues. The CDR3, as DNA: TGTGCCAGCAGTGAAGCGCTTAAGAGCGGGGGGACCATGGGGGCAGATACGCAGTATTTT. Translated, it gives CASSEALKSGGTMGADTQYF. Full variable domain (remainder filled in from reference TRBV2 and TRBJ2-3): EPEVTQTPSHQVTQMGQEVILRCVPISNHLYFYWYRQILGQKVEFLVSFYNNEISEKSEIFDDQFSVERPDGSNFTLKIRSTKLEDSAMYFCASSEALKSGGTMGADTQYFGPGTRLTVL.

This chain links TRBV11-2 with TRBJ1-1; D may be TRBD1 (6 bases). This CDR3 is built from 15 residues. Germline V lookup: CDR1 SGHAT, CDR2 FQNNGV. V was shortened by 4 bases and J by 3 bases, with 15 bases between the two germline ends. In DNA form, the CDR3 reads TGTGCCAGCAGCTCCCGGACCAGGGGAGACACTGAAGCTTTCTTT. Protein sequence: CASSSRTRGDTEAFF.

The CDR3: CASSPRVTGGRTEAFF. In nucleotides, the CDR3 is TGTGCCAGCAGCCCCCGCGTGACAGGGGGCCGCACTGAAGCTTTCTTT. The chain carries TRBV7-9 and TRBJ1-1; 10 positions match TRBD1. Germline trimming cut 5 bases from V and 4 bases from J; bases unmatched to any gene: 10. Germline V gene lookup returns CDR1 SEHNR and CDR2 FQNEAQ (reference sequence). The CDR3 runs to 16 residues.

This clone was picked up a small number of times. The chain combines TRBV2 with TRBJ2-1; TRBD2 aligns across 11 bases. Trimming took 4 bases from V and 4 from J; bases not matched to a gene: 3. This CDR3 has 15 amino acids. Germline values: CDR1 SNHLY, CDR2 FYNNEI. The CDR3 sequence is CASSAGTSGYNEQFF. The CDR3 DNA follows: TGTGCCAGCAGTGCCGGGACTAGCGGTTACAATGAGCAGTTCTTC.

The CDR3, as DNA: TGTGCCAGCTCCCCAGGACAGGCTGGGGAGACCCAGTACTTC. This gives the protein CASSPGQAGETQYF. The gene calls are TRBV18 and TRBJ2-5; 7 nucleotides align to TRBD1. V was pared by 6 bases and J by 5 bases, with 9 bases of the junction left unmatched. The CDR3 contains 14 residues. The germline V gene has CDR1 KGHSH and CDR2 LQKENI.

The chain recombines TRBV29-1 with TRBJ2-5; possible D gene TRBD2, 7 bases. Per the germline V gene, CDR1 is SQVTM and CDR2 is ANQGSEA. The CDR3 is made up of 12 amino acids. V lost 4 bases to trimming and J lost 5 bases, with 11 bases between them. CDR3 protein: CSVGRGGETQYF. The DNA of the CDR3 is TGCAGCGTTGGGAGGGGGGGGGAGACCCAGTACTTC.

This clone occurred a few times. This sequence joins TRBV7-3 and TRBJ2-2; 12 bases match TRBD1. Per germline, CDR1 SGHTA and CDR2 FQGTGA. The CDR3 has 17 amino acids. J gave up 6 bases and V 0 bases, and 5 bases lay outside the gene matches. CDR3 in amino acids: CASSLTAGTGGPGELFF. The DNA for the CDR3 is TGTGCCAGCAGCTTAACTGCCGGGACAGGGGGCCCCGGGGAGCTGTTTTTT.